Sequencing of this T cell receptor (beta chain) was carried out in a study of long-term antiretroviral therapy in people with HIV. Whole-study context: When the earliest samples were collected, ART was typically delayed until CD4 counts fell.

Assay version v3.0 of immunoSEQ was used, and it was run at survey level. Profiling relied on immunoSEQ multiplex PCR, and the TCRdb table lists in-frame clones only, not all of them. The table includes roughly 40,000 clones, 85% detected once. The J segment lost 9 bases and the V segment lost 5 bases, leaving 8 bases of the junction unmatched. Germline V CDR1 and CDR2: SGHVS, FNYEAQ. This CDR3 contains 14 residues. The sequencing used unsorted PBMCs, collected 3.1 years after starting antiretroviral therapy. This clonotype was sampled from a woman aged 45-59 years with HIV. The rearrangement links TRBV7-6 to TRBJ2-2, with 8 bases fitting TRBD2. CDR3 loop: CASSPRTSPRELFF. CDR3 DNA: TGTGCCAGCAGCCCCCGGACTAGCCCCCGGGAGCTGTTTTTT. Looking up the rest from reference TRBV7-6 and TRBJ2-2 gives the full variable domain: GAGVSQSPRYKVTKRGQDVALRCDPISGHVSLYWYRQALGQGPEFLTYFNYEAQQDKSGLPNDRFSAERPEGSISTLTIQRTEQRDSAMYRCASSPRTSPRELFFGEGSRLTVL.